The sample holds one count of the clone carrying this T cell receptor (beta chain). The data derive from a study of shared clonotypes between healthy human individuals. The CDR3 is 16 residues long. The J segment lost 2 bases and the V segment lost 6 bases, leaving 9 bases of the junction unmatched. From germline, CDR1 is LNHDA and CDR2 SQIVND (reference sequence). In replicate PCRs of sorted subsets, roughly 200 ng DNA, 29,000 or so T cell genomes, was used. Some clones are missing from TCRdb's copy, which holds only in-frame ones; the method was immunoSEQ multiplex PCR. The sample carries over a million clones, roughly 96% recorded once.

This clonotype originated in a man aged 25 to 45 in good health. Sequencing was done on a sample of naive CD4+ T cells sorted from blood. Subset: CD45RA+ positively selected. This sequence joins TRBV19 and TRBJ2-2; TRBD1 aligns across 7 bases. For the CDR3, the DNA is TGTGCCAGTAGAGAACAAGGACAGGCCAACACCGGGGAGCTGTTTTTT. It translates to CASREQGQANTGELFF.